These 27 T cell receptor beta chains originate from one sample sequenced in a study of OX40 agonist ivuxolimab in advanced cancers. Libraries were prepared through the immunoSEQ multiplex PCR assay. As stored in TCRdb, this immuneACCESS dataset retains in-frame rearrangements with V and J assigned. A fraction of the clones does not appear; measured against another copy, unresolved V genes explain less than half of the discrepancy, and the remainder lacks a known reason. The sample table contains approximately 63,000 clones; only one count was recorded for just over 85% of them. The ten largest clones represent approximately 1.1% of the sample. The material was CD4+ or CD8+ T cells sorted from blood, obtained in a trial of the OX40 agonist ivuxolimab. These receptors originate from an adult with an advanced solid tumor such as melanoma, head and neck, liver or kidney cancer.

This chain joins TRBV9 and TRBJ2-3; TRBD2 matches 7 bases. Germline CDR1 SGDLS, CDR2 YYNGEE. The CDR3 length is 15 residues. The J segment lost 3 bases and the V segment lost 2 bases, leaving 6 bases of the junction unmatched. In DNA form, the CDR3 reads TGTGCCAGCAGCGTCGGGACTATGAGTACAGATACGCAGTATTTT. Its translation is CASSVGTMSTDTQYF.

The chain carries TRBV18 and TRBJ2-2; TRBD2 aligns across 9 bases. The germline gives CDR1 KGHSH, CDR2 LQKENI. CDR3 size: 18 residues. Germline trimming cut 6 bases from V and 1 base from J; bases unmatched to any gene: 12. The chain's CDR3 is CASSPAGGQSVNTGELFF. The CDR3 DNA reads TGTGCCAGCTCCCCAGCGGGAGGACAATCCGTGAACACCGGGGAGCTGTTTTTT.

The V and J genes are TRBV9 and TRBJ2-7; D is unresolved. Between the trimmed V and J ends, which lost 4 bases and 0 bases, there was a span of 11 bases. Per the germline V gene, CDR1 is SGDLS and CDR2 is YYNGEE. The CDR3 is made up of 14 amino acids. The CDR3 DNA follows: TGTGCCAGCAGCATGGGCCCTAGCTCCTACGAGCAGTACTTC. Translation: CASSMGPSSYEQYF.

The V and J genes are TRBV19 and TRBJ1-5; 8 positions agree with TRBD1. The germline gives CDR1 LNHDA, CDR2 SQIVND (reference sequence). This CDR3 has 14 amino acids. With V trimmed by 6 bases and J by 4 bases, 5 bases remained unmatched. DNA for the CDR3: TGTGCCAGTAGCGACAGGGGTGGAAATCAGCCCCAGCATTTT. This sequence encodes CASSDRGGNQPQHF.

The chain is built from TRBV5-1 and TRBJ2-3; TRBD2 matches at 8 bases. There are 16 residues in the CDR3. Unmatched junction bases numbered 4, after V lost 0 bases and J lost 1 base. The germline CDR1 and CDR2 sequences are SGHRS and YFSETQ. Here the CDR3 reads CASSLVTGGGTDTQYF. In DNA, the CDR3 is TGCGCCAGCAGCTTGGTTACGGGAGGGGGCACAGATACGCAGTATTTT.

The rearrangement uses TRBV18 and TRBJ2-7; no clear D gene. Germline loops: CDR1 KGHSH, CDR2 LQKENI. Trimming took 3 bases from V and 2 from J, leaving 8 bases between them. This CDR3 has 13 amino acids. The CDR3 loop reads CASSPGETYEQYF. The DNA for the CDR3 is TGTGCCAGCTCACCTGGAGAAACCTACGAGCAGTACTTC.

This clone was detected once. The V gene is TRBV6-4, the J gene TRBJ2-1; D is undetermined. This CDR3 is built from 14 residues. Deletions cut 0 bases from V and 7 bases from J, with 10 bases between. The germline V gene encodes CDR1 MRHNA and CDR2 SNTAGT. The CDR3 sequence is CASSDSMVTNEQFF. The CDR3 DNA sequence: TGTGCCAGCAGTGACTCGATGGTAACTAATGAGCAGTTCTTC.

The rearrangement uses TRBV28 and TRBJ2-6; D may match TRBD1 or TRBD2 (5 bases each). V gave up 6 bases and J gave up 1 base, with 22 bases separating them. The CDR3 is made up of 19 amino acids. Looked up from germline, CDR1 is MDHEN and CDR2 is SYDVKM. CDR3 nucleotides: TGTGCCAGCAGCCCCTGGCAGGGAAGGGAGCGGTCTGGGGCCAACGTCCTGACTTTC. The encoded protein is CASSPWQGRERSGANVLTF.

The gene calls are TRBV6-1 and TRBJ2-7; D may be TRBD1 (5 bases). Germline CDR1 is MNHNS and CDR2 is SASEGT. Deletions cut 3 bases from V and 3 bases from J, with 12 bases between. This CDR3 region has 14 residues. The CDR3, as DNA: TGTGCCAGCAGTGATACAGGTCCAGGCTACGAGCAGTACTTC. It encodes CASSDTGPGYEQYF.

Written as DNA, the CDR3 is TGTGCCAGCAGCGCCGCACTAGCGCTCACCGGGGAGCTGTTTTTT. It codes for CASSAALALTGELFF. This sequence joins TRBV28 and TRBJ2-2, with TRBD2 matching 7 bases. The CDR3 contains 15 residues. Unmatched junction bases numbered 8, after V lost 6 bases and J lost 4 bases. The germline V gene encodes CDR1 MDHEN and CDR2 SYDVKM.

V and J are TRBV29-1 and TRBJ2-5; no definite D call. The CDR3 runs to 10 residues. Trimming cost V 4 bases and J 4 bases, with 4 bases left between them. Germline V gives CDR1 SQVTM, CDR2 ANQGSEA. The CDR3 loop reads CSVATETQYF. CDR3 coding DNA: TGCAGCGTTGCAACAGAGACCCAGTACTTC. The variable domain in full, with the rest retrieved from reference TRBV29-1 and TRBJ2-5, is SAVISQKPSRDICQRGTSLTIQCQVDSQVTMMFWYRQQPGQSLTLIATANQGSEATYESGFVIDKFPISRPNLTFSTLTVSNMSPEDSSIYLCSVATETQYFGPGTRLLVL.

The chain couples TRBV30 to TRBJ2-5, with 11 bases matching TRBD1. Looked up from germline, CDR1 is GTSNPN and CDR2 is SVGIG (reference sequence). J lost 4 bases, V lost 4 bases, and 5 bases had no gene match. CDR3 length equals 14 residues. CDR3 sequence (DNA): TGTGCCTGGAATGCCGGGACAGGGGGAGAGACCCAGTACTTC. Protein product: CAWNAGTGGETQYF.

The genes are TRBV5-1 and TRBJ2-5, with TRBD2 matching over 7 bases. V lost 7 bases and J lost 2; bases outside the gene matches: 5. Germline CDR1 and CDR2: SGHRS and YFSETQ. The CDR3 is 13 residues long. The CDR3 DNA reads as TGCGCCAGCCGACGCGGGGGTCAAGAGACCCAGTACTTC. This gives the protein CASRRGGQETQYF.

The chain couples TRBV6-1 to TRBJ2-7; no clear D. The V gene's germline CDR1 is MNHNS and CDR2 SASEGT. V was trimmed by 7 bases and J by 3 bases, leaving 7 bases between them. The CDR3 has 11 amino acids. The CDR3 DNA follows: TGTGCCAGCACCCAATTCTACGAGCAGTACTTC. It translates to CASTQFYEQYF.

The rearrangement links TRBV14 to TRBJ1-1; D not resolved. The length of the CDR3 is 13 residues. Per germline, CDR1 SGHDN and CDR2 FVKESK. Trimming took 2 bases from V and 2 from J, leaving 6 bases between them. CDR3 in amino acids: CASSQSYNTEAFF. The DNA for the CDR3 is TGTGCCAGCAGCCAAAGCTATAACACTGAAGCTTTCTTT.

The chain recombines TRBV6-6 with TRBJ2-5; D gene uncertain. V shed 2 bases and J shed 5 bases, with 12 bases lying between them. CDR3 size: 14 residues. CDR1 is MNHNY, CDR2 SVGAGI, per germline (reference sequence). The CDR3 is CASSYTQTVETQYF. The CDR3 DNA sequence: TGTGCCAGCAGTTACACCCAGACCGTGGAGACCCAGTACTTC.

The chain couples TRBV7-2 to TRBJ2-7, with TRBD2 as a possible D gene (5 bases). Germline loops: CDR1 SGHTA, CDR2 FQGNSA. The ends were cut back, 5 bases at V and 2 bases at J, with 13 bases in the middle. The CDR3 sequence is 14 residues long. Here the CDR3 DNA reads TGTGCCAGCAGCCGATCTCTAGCAGCCTACGAGCAGTACTTC. This sequence encodes CASSRSLAAYEQYF.

This chain's CDR3 is CAWRGGTANTEAFF. CDR3 in DNA: TGTGCCTGGAGAGGTGGGACAGCAAACACTGAAGCTTTCTTT. This chain joins TRBV30 and TRBJ1-1; 7 bases are shared with TRBD1. CDR3 size: 14 residues. The trim removed 3 bases at V and 2 bases at J, leaving 6 bases unmatched. From germline, CDR1 is GTSNPN and CDR2 SVGIG (reference sequence).

V gene TRBV5-1 combines with J gene TRBJ2-5; 7 bases match TRBD2. Germline assignment: CDR1 SGHRS and CDR2 YFSETQ. The V segment lost 1 base and the J segment 5 bases; nucleotides outside the gene matches: 8. The CDR3 is made up of 15 amino acids. The CDR3 DNA sequence: TGCGCCAGCAGCTTGACTAGCGCGACCCCCGAGACCCAGTACTTC. Translation gives CASSLTSATPETQYF.

The genes are TRBV19 and TRBJ2-1; 7 bases fit TRBD1. Germline CDR1 LNHDA, CDR2 SQIVND (reference sequence). The CDR3 extends over 14 amino acids. The V gene end was trimmed by 6 bases and the J gene end by 5 bases; junction bases not matched to a gene: 7. CDR3 coding DNA: TGTGCCAGTAGAAGCAGGGGGTCGAACAATGAGCAGTTCTTC. It is translated as CASRSRGSNNEQFF.

This clone was recorded once. CDR3 amino acids: CASSEFMGWGTEAFF. CDR3 coding DNA: TGTGCCAGCAGTGAATTTATGGGGTGGGGGACTGAAGCTTTCTTT. The gene calls are TRBV6-1 and TRBJ1-1; D may be TRBD1 (5 bases). The CDR3 has 15 amino acids. In germline, CDR1 is MNHNS, CDR2 SASEGT. The ends were cut back, 2 bases at V and 5 bases at J, with 15 bases in the middle.

This sequence joins TRBV6-5 and TRBJ2-7, with D possibly being TRBD1 or TRBD2 (5 bases each). Germline-derived CDR1 and CDR2 are MNHEY and SVGAGI. The length of the CDR3 is 11 residues. Trimming removed 8 bases from V and 5 bases from J, with 10 bases in between. The DNA for the CDR3 is TGTGCCAGCCGCTGGGGGAACGAGCAGTACTTC. Protein: CASRWGNEQYF.

The J gene is TRBJ1-2, the V gene TRBV29-1; TRBD1 matches at 7 bases. V shed 2 bases and J 3 bases; nucleotides not matched to a gene: 3. The germline V gene has CDR1 SQVTM and CDR2 ANQGSEA. CDR3 length equals 13 residues. CDR3 loop: CSVERGRDYGYTF. The CDR3 nucleotides are TGCAGCGTTGAAAGGGGGCGTGACTATGGCTACACCTTC. The full variable domain, completed using reference TRBV29-1 and TRBJ1-2, is SAVISQKPSRDICQRGTSLTIQCQVDSQVTMMFWYRQQPGQSLTLIATANQGSEATYESGFVIDKFPISRPNLTFSTLTVSNMSPEDSSIYLCSVERGRDYGYTFGSGTRLTVV.

In its sample, this clone was seen a few times. The chain uses TRBV28 and TRBJ1-4; no definite D call. CDR3 length: 11 amino acids. V lost 10 bases and J lost 4, with 7 bases in between. Germline-derived CDR1 and CDR2 are MDHEN and SYDVKM. The CDR3 DNA is TGTGCCACCTCCAGTAATGAAAAACTGTTTTTT. It codes for CATSSNEKLFF.

The gene calls are TRBV7-2 and TRBJ1-4; TRBD1 aligns across 9 bases. V lost 5 bases and J lost 4; bases outside the gene matches: 14. Germline V gene data show CDR1 as SGHTA and CDR2 as FQGNSA. The CDR3 runs 18 residues. The DNA for the CDR3 is TGTGCCAGCAGCCCCTCACCGGGACAGGGTTGGAGTAATGAAAAACTGTTTTTT. It is translated as CASSPSPGQGWSNEKLFF.

The chain uses TRBV4-1 and TRBJ1-5; 7 nucleotides match TRBD1. Germline CDR1 is MGHRA and CDR2 is YSYEKL. This CDR3 region has 15 residues. V lost 2 bases, J lost 5 bases, and 6 bases stayed unmatched. CDR3 sequence (DNA): TGCGCCAGCAGCCAATGGGGGACAGTAGATCAGCCCCAGCATTTT. Its protein is CASSQWGTVDQPQHF.

The chain joins TRBV5-6 to TRBJ2-6; 9 nucleotides line up with TRBD1. The CDR3 totals 18 residues. V dropped 5 bases and J dropped 2; count of bases not matched to a gene: 11. Per germline, CDR1 SGHDT and CDR2 YYEEEE. CDR3: CASSRTGTGLAGANVLTF. The CDR3 DNA reads TGTGCCAGCAGTAGAACCGGGACAGGGCTAGCTGGGGCCAACGTCCTGACTTTC.